Below, one TCR beta chain is given with its context. Its antigen is still unknown. Specified treatment: oral pan-JAK inhibitor, 5-10 mg twice daily. Punch biopsies of lesional scalp, plus peripheral blood, were taken from alopecia areata patients. RNA was isolated and reverse transcribed to cDNA, the sequencing template. This table comes from immunoSEQ multiplex PCR, and its TCRdb copy is limited to in-frame clones, with some not included. The sample holds about 190,000 clones, around 56% seen once. This record comes from a study of CD8+ T cells in alopecia areata. Whole-study findings and limits: Scalp clonality decreased significantly with tofacitinib, and so did expanded CD8+ clones among the top 100.

Germline V lookup: CDR1 GTSNPN, CDR2 SVGIG (reference sequence). The CDR3 is 14 amino acids. V was clipped by 0 bases and J by 4 bases, with 9 bases between them. The TCR sequence derives from a human donor with alopecia areata. V is TRBV30 and J is TRBJ1-4, with D perhaps matching TRBD1 (5 bases). Material: CD4+ T cells sorted from blood, obtained at week 4, from a patient treated with tofacitinib. CDR3 coding DNA: TGTGCCTGGAGTGTAACGGGGGGTAATGAAAAACTGTTTTTT. Amino acid sequence: CAWSVTGGNEKLFF.